This T cell receptor beta chain comes out of a study of CD8+CD57+ T cells in acquired aplastic anemia. Worth noting for this clonotype: Antigen unknown.

Study-wide results and caveats: Patients and controls shared 25 to 35 CD8+ CDR3 sequences, which appeared highly expressed in patients and within their immunodominant clones.

Trimming at V came to 5 bases and at J to 10 bases, leaving 17 bases not matched to a gene. Germline lookup yields CDR1 SGHVS and CDR2 FQNEAQ. CDR3 size: 17 residues. CDR3 and TCR beta VDJ profiling relied on a genomic DNA template. One entry per CDR3 protein results from TCRdb running MiXCR on the reads. The profile shows about 110,000 distinct CDR3 sequences, roughly 50% of them singletons. Material: sorted CD4+, CD8+, or CD8+CD57+ T cells (not recorded which) from PBMCs. The chain couples TRBV7-8 to TRBJ1-6; 7 positions match TRBD1. The TCR sequence derives from a human donor in good health, serving as a control. The CDR3 nucleotides read TGTGCCAGCAGCCTAAAGCCCCGACAGGGTACAGGATCACCCCTCCACTTT. Translating it yields CASSLKPRQGTGSPLHF.